The 32 T cell receptor beta chains below all came from one sample that was sequenced in a study of cytotoxic CD8 clonotypes in ibrutinib-treated CLL. Sequenced by immunoSEQ multiplex PCR; TCRdb stores in-frame clones only, minus some. Among some 160,000 clones listed, roughly four fifths were seen once. Sequencing was performed on PBMCs, taken after 12 months of ibrutinib treatment. The origin of the receptors is a human donor with chronic lymphocytic leukemia.

The chain is built from TRBV19 and TRBJ1-6, with 8 bases fitting TRBD1. The CDR3 length is 19 residues. Unmatched junction bases numbered 18, after V lost 9 bases and J lost 2 bases. Germline V gene sequence: CDR1 LNHDA, CDR2 SQIVND (reference sequence). Here the CDR3 DNA reads TGTGCCAGCAACCAACCACCCAGGACAGGGTTTCCCTATAATTCACCCCTCCACTTT. Its protein product is CASNQPPRTGFPYNSPLHF.

The gene calls are TRBV5-1 and TRBJ1-2; no clear D gene. CDR3 length: 12 residues. The germline gives CDR1 SGHRS, CDR2 YFSETQ. Trimming took off 2 bases at V and 6 bases at J, with 8 bases between the two ends. The CDR3 sequence is CASSFFGDGYTF. Here the CDR3 DNA reads TGCGCCAGCAGCTTTTTTGGGGATGGCTACACCTTC.

This chain links TRBV5-1 with TRBJ1-3; TRBD1 is a possible D gene (5 bases). This CDR3 comprises 14 residues. V gave up 4 bases and J gave up 0 bases, with 8 bases separating them. The germline V gene encodes CDR1 SGHRS and CDR2 YFSETQ. CDR3 coding DNA: TGCGCCAGCAGCCGGGACGGCTCTGGAAACACCATATATTTT. Its translation: CASSRDGSGNTIYF.

The V gene is TRBV28, the J gene TRBJ2-7, with D perhaps matching TRBD1 or TRBD2 (5 bases each). The length of the CDR3 is 15 residues. Germline V gives CDR1 MDHEN, CDR2 SYDVKM. Trimming took 4 bases from V and 0 from J, leaving 13 bases between them. The CDR3: CASSSPGTVSYEQYF. The CDR3 DNA is TGTGCCAGCAGTTCTCCCGGGACGGTCTCCTACGAGCAGTACTTC.

This clone was detected once. The chain uses TRBV18 and TRBJ2-7; D is ambiguous. Germline CDR1 KGHSH, CDR2 LQKENI. Deletions cut 2 bases from V and 4 bases from J, with 12 bases between. This CDR3 region has 14 residues. CDR3 sequence (DNA): TGTGCCAGCTCACCAGTCGGCCAGCCTTACGAGCAGTACTTC. It yields the protein CASSPVGQPYEQYF.

This clone was recorded only once. V gene TRBV28 combines with J gene TRBJ2-5; D is unresolved. The germline V and J ends were trimmed by 3 bases and 4 bases, with 3 bases remaining between them. Per the germline V gene, CDR1 is MDHEN and CDR2 is SYDVKM. The CDR3 runs to 11 residues. The CDR3 DNA reads TGTGCCAGCAGTTTTCGAGAGACCCAGTACTTC. Amino acid sequence: CASSFRETQYF.

This clone was seen a handful of times. The rearrangement uses TRBV5-1 and TRBJ2-2; tentatively, D is TRBD2 (5 bases). Germline CDR1 reads SGHRS; CDR2 reads YFSETQ. V lost 8 bases to trimming and J lost 6 bases, with 8 bases between them. CDR3 length: 11 amino acids. CDR3: CASEEAGELFF. The CDR3 region has the DNA TGCGCCAGTGAGGAGGCCGGGGAGCTGTTTTTT.

The rearrangement joins TRBV7-2 to TRBJ1-5; D remains unclear. The V end was cut by 3 bases, the J end by 4 bases, with 7 bases between. The CDR3 spans 13 residues. Germline assignment: CDR1 SGHTA and CDR2 FQGNSA. Here the CDR3 reads CASSFGPNQPQHF. CDR3 nucleotides: TGTGCCAGCAGCTTTGGACCGAATCAGCCCCAGCATTTT.

The chain is built from TRBV27 and TRBJ2-5; D uncertain. V shed 4 bases and J shed 7 bases, with 16 bases lying between them. This CDR3 has 14 residues. Germline V gene lookup returns CDR1 MNHEY and CDR2 SMNVEV (reference sequence). The CDR3 DNA reads as TGTGCCAGCAGTTCCACCCAAGGTTCTTCGACCCAGTACTTC. The encoded protein is CASSSTQGSSTQYF.

This clone appeared a single time. This chain links TRBV21-1 with TRBJ2-1. TRBV21-1 is classified as a pseudogene. The CDR3 is 16 amino acids. Written as DNA, the CDR3 is TGTGCCAGCAGCGATAGGGTCGGATATTGGGTCAATGAGCAGTTCTTC. Translated, it gives CASSDRVGYWVNEQFF.

The chain carries TRBV27 and TRBJ2-1; TRBD2 agrees at 7 bases. Trimming cost V 5 bases and J 10 bases; bases outside gene matches: 2. CDR1 is MNHEY, CDR2 SMNVEV, per germline (reference sequence). This CDR3 is 11 amino acids long. CDR3 nucleotide sequence: TGTGCCAGCAGTACTAGCGAAGAGCAGTTCTTC. This encodes CASSTSEEQFF.

This clone was seen a single time. The chain combines TRBV18 with TRBJ2-1; TRBD1 matches at 8 bases. The trim removed 5 bases at V and 3 bases at J, leaving 15 bases unmatched. CDR3 length: 18 amino acids. Germline lookup yields CDR1 KGHSH and CDR2 LQKENI. CDR3 nucleotides: TGTGCCAGCTCATCTGAACTACCAGGACAGGGAAGCTACAATGAGCAGTTCTTC. Translation: CASSSELPGQGSYNEQFF.

The chain has TRBV28 and TRBJ2-1; the D gene is possibly TRBD2 (5 bases). The CDR3 contains 13 residues. V was shortened by 8 bases and J by 6 bases, with 14 bases between the two germline ends. Germline V gives CDR1 MDHEN, CDR2 SYDVKM. This chain's CDR3 is CASGRGGSNEQFF. The CDR3 DNA reads as TGTGCCAGCGGAAGAGGCGGGTCCAATGAGCAGTTCTTC.

The chain links TRBV10-3 to TRBJ2-2, with D hard to call. With 10 bases removed from V and 2 bases from J, the gap between germline ends came to 11 bases. The CDR3 is made up of 13 amino acids. Germline V gives CDR1 ENHRY, CDR2 SYGVKD. The CDR3 nucleotides read TGTGCCACCCGACACGGAAACACCGGGGAGCTGTTTTTT. It specifies CATRHGNTGELFF.

The chain combines TRBV6-5 with TRBJ2-7; possibly TRBD2 for D (6 bases). Trimming shortened V by 7 bases and J by 2 bases, and 12 bases separated the two germline ends. The CDR3 sequence is 13 residues long. Germline lookup yields CDR1 MNHEY and CDR2 SVGAGI. CDR3 DNA: TGTGCCAGCAAGACCGGGGGAGCCTACGAGCAGTACTTC. It translates to CASKTGGAYEQYF.

The chain uses TRBV28 and TRBJ1-3; 8 bases map to TRBD1. Per the germline V gene, CDR1 is MDHEN and CDR2 is SYDVKM. The CDR3 is 16 amino acids. The V segment lost 10 bases and the J segment 1 base; nucleotides outside the gene matches: 12. This chain's CDR3 is CATTYNRGLSGNTIYF. The CDR3 DNA follows: TGTGCCACAACTTATAACAGGGGGTTATCTGGAAACACCATATATTTT.

This clone has a count of ten or more. This chain links TRBV27 with TRBJ1-6; possible D gene TRBD1, 5 bases. The CDR3 has 15 amino acids. V gave up 6 bases and J gave up 7 bases, with 16 bases separating them. Germline V CDR1 and CDR2: MNHEY, SMNVEV (reference sequence). CDR3 residues: CASRSGTGSNSPLHF. The CDR3 DNA reads TGTGCCAGCAGGTCCGGGACCGGGTCAAATTCACCCCTCCACTTT.

Only a few counts were recorded for this clone. This chain joins TRBV18 and TRBJ1-1; D is possibly TRBD1 (6 bases). The CDR3 runs to 13 residues. The V gene lost 6 bases and the J gene lost 11 bases, with 19 bases spanning the gap. The germline V gene encodes CDR1 KGHSH and CDR2 LQKENI. Here the CDR3 reads CASSFLRTERAFF. In DNA form, the CDR3 reads TGTGCCAGCTCTTTTTTAAGGACAGAGAGGGCTTTCTTT. The full variable domain, rest sourced from reference TRBV18 and TRBJ1-1, is NAGVMQNPRHLVRRRGQEARLRCSPMKGHSHVYWYRQLPEEGLKFMVYLQKENIIDESGMPKERFSAEFPKEGPSILRIQQVVRGDSAAYFCASSFLRTERAFFGQGTRLTVV.

This chain uses TRBV5-4 with TRBJ2-1, with D perhaps being TRBD1 or TRBD2 (6 bases each). This CDR3 is built from 14 residues. Between the trimmed V and J ends, which lost 4 bases and 8 bases, there was a span of 16 bases. CDR1 is SGHNT and CDR2 is YYREEE in the germline V gene (reference sequence). The CDR3 reads CASSPTGGPHEQFF. Here the CDR3 DNA reads TGTGCCAGCAGCCCTACCGGGGGCCCACATGAGCAGTTCTTC.

The chain employs TRBV9 and TRBJ1-6; D gene ambiguous. The V end lost 2 bases, the J end lost 7 bases, and 7 bases lay between the germline ends. The CDR3 length is 13 residues. Germline V gene sequence: CDR1 SGDLS, CDR2 YYNGEE. In nucleotides, the CDR3 is TGTGCCAGCAGCGTTAGTGGCAATTCACCCCTCCACTTT. Translating gives CASSVSGNSPLHF.

J is TRBJ1-5 and V is TRBV4-1; 7 bases align to TRBD1. Looked up from germline, CDR1 is MGHRA and CDR2 is YSYEKL. The CDR3 totals 17 residues. The V segment lost 5 bases and the J segment 1 base; nucleotides outside the gene matches: 11. Here the CDR3 DNA reads TGCGCCAGCAGCAAGAACCCGACAGGGAGGAGCAATCAGCCCCAGCATTTT. Its translation is CASSKNPTGRSNQPQHF.

This chain links TRBV20-1 with TRBJ2-7; D is perhaps TRBD1 or TRBD2 (7 bases each). The CDR3 spans 11 residues. The V end was cut by 7 bases, the J end by 7 bases, with 14 bases between. The germline V gene encodes CDR1 DFQATT and CDR2 SNEGSKA (reference sequence). This CDR3 is CSVSGGGEQYF. CDR3 DNA sequence: TGCAGTGTTTCAGGGGGAGGGGAGCAGTACTTC.

V usage is TRBV2 and J usage is TRBJ2-5; D not certain. Trimming stripped 5 bases from V and 2 bases from J, with 6 bases between. Looked up from germline, CDR1 is SNHLY and CDR2 is FYNNEI. This CDR3 spans 12 amino acids. This CDR3 reads CASSMTQETQYF. CDR3 bases: TGTGCCAGCAGTATGACACAAGAGACCCAGTACTTC.

The V gene is TRBV19, the J gene TRBJ2-3; 7 bases map to TRBD2. The CDR3 has 15 amino acids. CDR1 and CDR2 from the germline V gene are LNHDA and SQIVND (reference sequence). The ends lost 6 bases at V and 1 base at J; junction bases unmatched: 7. The CDR3 bases are TGTGCCAGTAGGGGGAGGGGCAGTCGCACAGATACGCAGTATTTT. Protein sequence: CASRGRGSRTDTQYF.

The V gene is TRBV19, the J gene TRBJ2-7, with D tentatively TRBD2 (5 bases). The CDR3 contains 11 residues. Germline V gene lookup returns CDR1 LNHDA and CDR2 SQIVND (reference sequence). Trimming left V 9 bases short and J 0 bases short, with 6 bases between. The CDR3 DNA is TGTGCCAGCCGGGACTCCTACGAGCAGTACTTC. Its translation: CASRDSYEQYF.

V is TRBV6-6 and J is TRBJ1-5; D is undetermined. The CDR3 is 13 amino acids. Between the trimmed V and J ends, which lost 5 bases and 4 bases, there was a span of 9 bases. Germline V CDR1 and CDR2: MNHNY, SVGAGI (reference sequence). This CDR3 is CASSRTTNQPQHF. CDR3 sequence (DNA): TGTGCCAGCAGTCGGACTACTAATCAGCCCCAGCATTTT.

This CDR3 reads CASSLDRSPTDTQYF. In DNA, the CDR3 is TGTGCCAGCAGCTTAGATCGTTCACCCACAGATACGCAGTATTTT. J is TRBJ2-3 and V is TRBV11-3; D ambiguous. This CDR3 is 15 amino acids long. V was clipped by 0 bases and J by 2 bases, with 9 bases between them. The germline CDR1 and CDR2 sequences are SGHNT and YENEEA.

CDR3: CASSRGQTYEQYF. In nucleotides, the CDR3 is TGTGCCAGCTCCCGCGGCCAGACCTACGAGCAGTACTTC. This chain connects TRBV18 to TRBJ2-7; D is ambiguous. CDR1 is KGHSH, CDR2 LQKENI, per germline. The CDR3 runs 13 residues. The germline V and J ends were trimmed by 6 bases and 2 bases, with 11 bases remaining between them.

The chain joins TRBV18 to TRBJ2-5; D unresolved. The ends were cut back, 0 bases at V and 5 bases at J, with 16 bases in the middle. The germline V gene has CDR1 KGHSH and CDR2 LQKENI. The CDR3 is made up of 16 amino acids. This CDR3 is CASSPPRGRTLETQYF. The CDR3 nucleotides read TGTGCCAGCTCACCACCTCGAGGACGGACCCTGGAGACCCAGTACTTC.

V and J are TRBV12-5 and TRBJ2-7; tentative D call: TRBD1 (7 bases). CDR3 length: 15 residues. Per the germline V gene, CDR1 is LGHNT and CDR2 is FRNRAP. The V end lost 1 base, the J end lost 4 bases, and 14 bases lay between the germline ends. The CDR3 nucleotides read TGTGCTAGTGGTTTGGAAGAGACAGGGAGGTACGAGCAGTACTTC. Its protein product is CASGLEETGRYEQYF.

This chain connects TRBV6-5 to TRBJ1-2, with unresolved D. This CDR3 is 14 amino acids long. Germline V gene sequence: CDR1 MNHEY, CDR2 SVGAGI. V lost 2 bases and J 8 bases, leaving 15 bases between the germline ends. As DNA, the CDR3 is TGTGCCAGCAGTTACGTGACGGCCGCCAGCGGCTACACCTTC. Translating gives CASSYVTAASGYTF.

V gene TRBV4-1 combines with J gene TRBJ2-2; 7 bases map to TRBD1. The CDR3 covers 14 residues. Trimming cost V 7 bases and J 2 bases; bases outside gene matches: 4. Per the germline V gene, CDR1 is MGHRA and CDR2 is YSYEKL. CDR3 amino acids: CASKRQGNTGELFF. The CDR3 DNA sequence: TGCGCCAGCAAACGACAGGGTAACACCGGGGAGCTGTTTTTT.